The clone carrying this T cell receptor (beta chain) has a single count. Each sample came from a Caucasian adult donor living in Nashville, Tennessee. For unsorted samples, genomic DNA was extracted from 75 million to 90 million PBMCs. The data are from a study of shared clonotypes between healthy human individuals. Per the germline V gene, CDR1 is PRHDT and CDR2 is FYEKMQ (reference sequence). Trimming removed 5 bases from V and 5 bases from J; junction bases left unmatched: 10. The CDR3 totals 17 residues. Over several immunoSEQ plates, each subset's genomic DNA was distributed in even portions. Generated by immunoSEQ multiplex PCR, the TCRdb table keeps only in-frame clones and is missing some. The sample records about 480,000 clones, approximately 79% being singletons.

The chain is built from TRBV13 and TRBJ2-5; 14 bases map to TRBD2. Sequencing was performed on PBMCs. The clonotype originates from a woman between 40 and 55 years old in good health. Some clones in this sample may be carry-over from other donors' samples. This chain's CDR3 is CASSARLAGGFVETQYF. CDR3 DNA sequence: TGTGCCAGCAGCGCGCGACTAGCGGGAGGGTTCGTGGAGACCCAGTACTTC.